A single sample gave rise to the 5 T cell receptor beta chains below, sequenced in a study of blood T cell repertoires in COVID-19. Sequenced by immunoSEQ multiplex PCR; TCRdb stores in-frame clones only, minus some. The data show about 150,000 clones, approximately 87% seen once. The specimen sequenced was peripheral blood. The receptor source for this set is a woman aged 70-85 years with acute or convalescent COVID-19.

V usage is TRBV28 and J usage is TRBJ2-7; D gene unclear. The V end was cut by 4 bases, the J end by 3 bases, with 7 bases between. Germline lookup yields CDR1 MDHEN and CDR2 SYDVKM. The CDR3 runs 12 residues. The chain's CDR3 is CASSSSHYEQYF. The DNA for the CDR3 is TGTGCCAGCAGTTCATCCCACTACGAGCAGTACTTC.

This chain links TRBV9 with TRBJ1-1; maybe TRBD1 (5 bases). V lost 0 bases, J lost 2 bases, and 14 bases lay in between. The length of the CDR3 is 16 residues. CDR1 is SGDLS and CDR2 is YYNGEE in the germline V gene. DNA of the CDR3: TGTGCCAGCAGCGTAGAGCCTCAGGGCCTAAACACTGAAGCTTTCTTT. Encoded protein: CASSVEPQGLNTEAFF. Full variable domain (rest looked up from reference TRBV9 and TRBJ1-1): DSGVTQTPKHLITATGQRVTLRCSPRSGDLSVYWYQQSLDQGLQFLIQYYNGEERAKGNILERFSAQQFPDLHSELNLSSLELGDSALYFCASSVEPQGLNTEAFFGQGTRLTVV.

The V and J genes are TRBV15 and TRBJ2-1; 14 bases are a match to TRBD2. The V gene's germline CDR1 is LNHNV and CDR2 YYDKDF (reference sequence). V lost 1 base and J lost 13; bases outside the gene matches: 9. This CDR3 contains 16 residues. CDR3 loop: CATSRGGLAGVSSQFF. DNA for the CDR3: TGTGCCACCAGCAGAGGGGGACTAGCGGGAGTATCGAGCCAGTTCTTC.

The chain has TRBV5-6 and TRBJ2-3; D ambiguous. The V gene's germline CDR1 is SGHDT and CDR2 YYEEEE. This CDR3 region has 11 residues. V lost 4 bases, J lost 5 bases, and 5 bases lay in between. The chain's CDR3 is CASSEEDTQYF. For the CDR3, the DNA is TGTGCCAGCAGCGAGGAAGATACGCAGTATTTT.

The V call is TRBV9, the J call TRBJ2-3; D is possibly TRBD2 (6 bases). CDR1 is SGDLS, CDR2 YYNGEE, per germline. Trimming took 3 bases from V and 4 from J, leaving 24 bases between them. The CDR3 extends over 18 amino acids. The CDR3 nucleotides read TGTGCCAGCAGCGCCATCGGCCCTACGAAGGAGGGTGCAGATACGCAGTATTTT. This codes for CASSAIGPTKEGADTQYF. The whole variable domain, remainder taken from reference TRBV9 and TRBJ2-3, is DSGVTQTPKHLITATGQRVTLRCSPRSGDLSVYWYQQSLDQGLQFLIQYYNGEERAKGNILERFSAQQFPDLHSELNLSSLELGDSALYFCASSAIGPTKEGADTQYFGPGTRLTVL.